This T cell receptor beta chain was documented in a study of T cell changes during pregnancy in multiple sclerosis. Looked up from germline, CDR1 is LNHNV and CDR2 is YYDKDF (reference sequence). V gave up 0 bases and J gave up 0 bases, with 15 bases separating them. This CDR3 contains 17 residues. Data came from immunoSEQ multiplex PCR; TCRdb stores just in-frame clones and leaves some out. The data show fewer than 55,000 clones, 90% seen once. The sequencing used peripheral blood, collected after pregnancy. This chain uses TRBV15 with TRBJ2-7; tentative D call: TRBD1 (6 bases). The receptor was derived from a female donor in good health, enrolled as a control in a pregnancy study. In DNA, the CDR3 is TGTGCCACCAGCAGAGATTCGTACCGGGACAACTCCTACGAGCAGTACTTC. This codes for CATSRDSYRDNSYEQYF.